This TCR beta chain is drawn from a study of human T cells and chemical hapten exposure. Germline V CDR1 and CDR2: SGHTA, FQGNSA. This CDR3 comprises 14 residues. Unique molecular identifiers were attached to individual cDNA molecules within the library. One entry per CDR3 protein results from TCRdb running MiXCR on the RACE reads. The sample has some 350,000 distinct CDR3 sequences; under 9% are singletons. Only a few counts were recorded for this clonotype. Its antigen is currently unknown. A junction boundary mismatches the germline segment, possibly from a read error. Indicated time point: patch test 1, 2 weeks after DPC sensitization. Treatment described: therapeutic diphenylcyclopropenone sensitization with weekly scalp DPC. Sample donors consisted of patients with alopecia, aged 18 to 70 years, who were suitable for DPC. Study results and limitations: Positive correlation was observed between PT1 expanded TCR counts and patch test score. Expanded TCRs formed significantly more large CDR3 similarity clusters than controls.

The sequence came from a woman aged 18-29 years with alopecia areata. Some clones in this sample may be carry-over from other donors' samples. The chain links TRBV7-2 to TRBJ1-4; D remains unclear. The specimen was whole blood, collected in connection with sensitization to the hapten diphenylcyclopropenone (DPC). The chain's CDR3 is CASSLVGGHENLFF. For the CDR3, the DNA is TGTGCCAGCAGCTTGGTTGGAGGGCATGAAAATCTGTTTTTT.